This T cell receptor beta chain was captured by sequencing in a study of T cells of healthy individuals listed by TCRdb under 2018. Library prep was done by 5' RACE. TCRdb shows the sequencer as Illumina MiSeq. TCRdb reanalyzed the raw reads on its own, using fastp at Q25 for trimming and MiXCR for clone calling, and kept in-frame beta chains. Each CDR3 protein gets just one entry, which takes the most common genes and DNA from the rows behind it. In this sample the table shows about 82,000 distinct CDR3 sequences, roughly 5% of which occur a single time. The ten largest make up roughly 7.5% of the sample. Taken from cysteine to phenylalanine, the CDR3 has 15 residues. Only the CDR3 part of the read is kept: 45 bases, read in frame from the first base. Via the germline V gene, CDR1 is SGHDN and CDR2 FVKESK. The junction shows trimming of 4 bases on V and 2 bases on J, plus 13 bases between the germline ends.

At least ten counts were recorded for this clonotype. Its antigen is currently not known. Base quality data are lacking; no much larger clone is found one base away. The clonotype originates from a female donor in good health. The V and J segments used are TRBV14 and TRBJ2-3; there is no confident call for the D gene. In nucleotides, the sequence is TGTGCCAGCAGCCTCTTGTCCCACCCCACAGATACGCAGTATTTT. Its translation reads: CASSLLSHPTDTQYF.